A selection of T cell receptor beta chains follows, all from one sample in a study of T cell responses to AZD1222 COVID-19 vaccine. The assay was immunoSEQ multiplex PCR, and TCRdb's table has in-frame clones only and misses some. The sample records more than 110,000 clones, 92% being singletons. Here the sequenced sample was peripheral blood, taken on day 0 of AZD1222 vaccination. Receptor source: an adult in good health. CDR3s include the opening cysteine and the closing phenylalanine or tryptophan. A D gene is named only where the DNA matches it firmly. Size values are once, few and many counts, or a class for expanded clones, and some rows have none.

j_call clone_size d_call v_call cdr3_nt cdr3_aa
TRBJ2-5 . . TRBV30 TGTGCCTGGTCCACAGGGGAGGTGGTCGAGACCCAGTACTTC CAWSTGEVVETQYF
TRBJ2-7 . . TRBV12-5 TGTGCTAGTGGTTTGCCGGGGATGGGGGTGGGCGAGCAGTACTTC CASGLPGMGVGEQYF
TRBJ2-7 . TRBD1 TRBV6-6 TGTGCCAGCAGTTCCCCGACAGGGCCCTCGCTCTACGAGCAGTACTTC CASSSPTGPSLYEQYF
TRBJ2-7 once TRBD1 TRBV5-1 TGCGCCAGCAGCGTGGGAACAGGGGGCTTGGGCGCCCCCTCCTACGAGCAGTACTTC CASSVGTGGLGAPSYEQYF
TRBJ1-1 . TRBD1 TRBV25-1 TGTGCCAGCAGTCCAGGACAGGGGGCTGAAGCTTTCTTT CASSPGQGAEAFF
TRBJ2-7 . TRBD1 TRBV27 TGTGCCACCCGGGGGACAGGGGGGTCCCCGAGCTCCTACGAGCAGTACTTC CATRGTGGSPSSYEQYF
TRBJ2-7 . . TRBV27 TGTGCCAGCAGTCCCTCGAGAATTGCAGGGACAACCTCCTACGAGCAGTACTTC CASSPSRIAGTTSYEQYF
TRBJ1-2 once TRBD1 TRBV5-1 TGCGCCAGCAGCTTGACAGGGGCTAGACGGCCCGGCTATGGCTACACCTTC CASSLTGARRPGYGYTF
TRBJ1-1 . TRBD1 TRBV12-3/TRBV12-4 TGTGCGAGTGACAGGGGCTTCAACACTGAAGCTTTCTTT CASDRGFNTEAFF
TRBJ1-6 . . TRBV4-2 TGTGCCAGCAGCCAAGATCATTCGGATAGCTCACCCCTCCACTTT CASSQDHSDSSPLHF
TRBJ2-7 . . TRBV11-1 TGTGCCAGCAGCTTGGCCGCCTCCTACGAGCAGTACTTC CASSLAASYEQYF
TRBJ2-2 . TRBD2 TRBV3-1/TRBV3-2 TGTGCCAGCAGCCTTTACACGGCGGGAGGGCCCGACACCGGGGAGCTGTTTTTT CASSLYTAGGPDTGELFF
TRBJ1-4 . . TRBV6-7 TGTGCCAGCAGTCGACGCGGGGGCGAATGGGCTAATGAAAAACTGTTTTTT CASSRRGGEWANEKLFF
TRBJ2-7 . . TRBV10-3 TGTGCCATCAGTGAGCCCAGGGGTTATGACAGTGAGCAGTACTTC CAISEPRGYDSEQYF
TRBJ2-7 . . TRBV19 TGTGCCAGTAACACCCCCGGGTACGAGCAGTACTTC CASNTPGYEQYF
TRBJ2-1 . . TRBV5-4 TGTGCCAGCTACGGACCAAACTACAATGAGCAGTTCTTC CASYGPNYNEQFF
TRBJ2-7 . . TRBV11-2 TGTGCCAGCAGCTTAGTTCGGGGGAGGTACGAGCAGTACTTC CASSLVRGRYEQYF
TRBJ2-5 . . TRBV19 TGTGCCAGTAGTAGGGGCCGTAGAGAGACCCAGTACTTC CASSRGRRETQYF
TRBJ2-7 . . TRBV9 TGTGCCAGCAGCGTAGGTCAGGGTATCTCCTACGAGCAGTACTTC CASSVGQGISYEQYF
TRBJ2-5 . . TRBV4-3 TGCGCCAGCAGCCAAGAGGGGCTCCAAGAGACCCAGTACTTC CASSQEGLQETQYF
TRBJ2-1 . TRBD1 TRBV7-6 TGTGCCAGCAGCTTAAGAACAGGGGGTGGTAATGAGCAGTTCTTC CASSLRTGGGNEQFF
TRBJ1-1 . . TRBV19 TGTGCCAGTAGTGCTCATTCAAGGGGGAGGGGTGAAGCTTTCTTT CASSAHSRGRGEAFF
TRBJ1-5 . . TRBV10-3 TGTGCCATCAGTGAGTCGGGGGGCTCCAGTCAGCCCCAGCATTTT CAISESGGSSQPQHF
TRBJ1-5 . . TRBV25-1 TGTGCCAGCAGTGGCGGACGTGGCAATCAGCCCCAGCATTTT CASSGGRGNQPQHF
TRBJ1-2 . . TRBV28 TGTGCCAGCAGTTTAGCCGGGGCGCAGTTTGGCTACACCTTC CASSLAGAQFGYTF
TRBJ2-1 . . TRBV29-1 TGCAGCGTTGATGGGTCTTGGGTGTACAATGAGCAGTTCTTC CSVDGSWVYNEQFF
TRBJ2-1 . . TRBV6-4 TGTGCCAGCAGTGACGGGCCAGGTTTTATCTACAATGAGCAGTTCTTC CASSDGPGFIYNEQFF
TRBJ2-5 . . TRBV27 TGTGCCTCGGGTAGCGAAGGGACCCAGTACTTC CASGSEGTQYF
TRBJ2-7 once . TRBV5-4 TGTGCCAGCAGCGTCGATACGGGCCCCTACGAGCAGTACTTC CASSVDTGPYEQYF
TRBJ2-1 . . TRBV7-9 TGTGCCAGCAGCTTAGATCGAGGCGGGACCGTCTACAATGAGCAGTTCTTC CASSLDRGGTVYNEQFF
TRBJ2-1 . . TRBV3-1/TRBV3-2 TGTGCCAGCAGTTATGGACAGTTCAATGAGCAGTTCTTC CASSYGQFNEQFF
TRBJ2-3 . . TRBV10-3 TGTGCCTCCAGGTCCGGGACAAGGAAGCGCACAGATACGCAGTATTTT CASRSGTRKRTDTQYF
TRBJ1-6 few . TRBV6-5 TGTGCCAGCACCGAGAGCTCCTATAATTCACCCCTCCACTTT CASTESSYNSPLHF
TRBJ1-5 . . TRBV6-1 TGTGCCAGCAGTGAAGGGACAGTCAATCGGCCCCAGCATTTT CASSEGTVNRPQHF
TRBJ2-5 . TRBD2 TRBV7-9 TGTGCCAGCAGCCGCATTGGGGCGGGAGGTCTAGAGACCCAGTACTTC CASSRIGAGGLETQYF
TRBJ2-2 . TRBD2 TRBV3-1/TRBV3-2 TGTGCCAGCAGCCAACGATTAGCGGGAGTTCGTACCGGGGAGCTGTTTTTT CASSQRLAGVRTGELFF
TRBJ2-5 . . TRBV5-6 TGTGCCAGCAGCTTGGGACTTACTGAGACCCAGTACTTC CASSLGLTETQYF
TRBJ2-7 . TRBD1 TRBV19 TGTGCCAGTAGTTTTCTTTTACAGGGGACGCCCCCGGTACAGTACTTC CASSFLLQGTPPVQYF
TRBJ2-7 . TRBD1 TRBV7-9 TGTGCCAGCAGCTTGACAGGGCCTGATAGCTACGAGCAGTACTTC CASSLTGPDSYEQYF
TRBJ2-5 . TRBD2 TRBV7-7 TGTGCCAGCAGCTTAGTTCCGGGGGGGGCCCAGTACTTC CASSLVPGGAQYF
TRBJ2-7 . TRBD2 TRBV30 TGTGCCGGATCTAGCGGGAGTCGGGACGAGCAGTACTTC CAGSSGSRDEQYF
TRBJ1-1 . TRBD1 TRBV18 TGTGCCAGCTCACGTTCAAGGGACAGTAACACTGAAGCTTTCTTT CASSRSRDSNTEAFF
TRBJ2-5 . TRBD2 TRBV27 TGTGCCAGCAGTTTATCCCCGACTAGCGGGATCCCGAAGACCCAGTACTTC CASSLSPTSGIPKTQYF
TRBJ1-5 . . TRBV9 TGTGCCAGCAGCGTAGGGGCAACCAATCAGCCCCAGCATTTT CASSVGATNQPQHF
TRBJ1-5 . . TRBV5-6 TGTGCCAGCAGCTTGGCCGGGGGGGCAGGTCAGCCCCAGCATTTT CASSLAGGAGQPQHF
TRBJ2-1 . TRBD2 TRBV7-9 TGTGCCAGCAGCCTCACTAGCGGGAGCCTCAATGAGCAGTTCTTC CASSLTSGSLNEQFF
TRBJ2-4 . . TRBV27 TGTGCCAGCGAAACTTCCCGAGAAGCCAAAAACATTCAGTACTTC CASETSREAKNIQYF
TRBJ2-3 . TRBD2 TRBV19 TGTGCCAGTAGTCTCGGACTAGCGGGAGGGCCAGATACGCAGTATTTT CASSLGLAGGPDTQYF
TRBJ2-4 . . TRBV3-1/TRBV3-2 TGTGCCAGCAGCCGGATAGGCGGGGCCAAAAACATTCAGTACTTC CASSRIGGAKNIQYF
TRBJ1-4 . . TRBV5-1 TGCGCCAGCAGCGAAGGATTAAGGGGGGAAAAACTGTTTTTT CASSEGLRGEKLFF
TRBJ2-2 . . TRBV5-1 TGCGCCAGCAGCCACACGACAGAGGTTAACACCGGGGAGCTGTTTTTT CASSHTTEVNTGELFF
TRBJ1-4 . . TRBV28 TGTGCCAGCAGTTACTTCAGGGCCCGGAATGAAAAACTGTTTTTT CASSYFRARNEKLFF
TRBJ2-7 . . TRBV3-1/TRBV3-2 TGTGCCAGCAGCCAATCGAGGGGGGGCGTCAACGAGCAGTACTTC CASSQSRGGVNEQYF
TRBJ2-2 . TRBD1 TRBV6-5 TGTGCCAGCAGCTTGACAGGGGGCGGGACCGGGGAGCTGTTTTTT CASSLTGGGTGELFF
TRBJ2-4 . TRBD1 TRBV5-1 TGCGCCAGCAGCTGGACCGGGACAGGGTACGACATTCAGTACTTC CASSWTGTGYDIQYF